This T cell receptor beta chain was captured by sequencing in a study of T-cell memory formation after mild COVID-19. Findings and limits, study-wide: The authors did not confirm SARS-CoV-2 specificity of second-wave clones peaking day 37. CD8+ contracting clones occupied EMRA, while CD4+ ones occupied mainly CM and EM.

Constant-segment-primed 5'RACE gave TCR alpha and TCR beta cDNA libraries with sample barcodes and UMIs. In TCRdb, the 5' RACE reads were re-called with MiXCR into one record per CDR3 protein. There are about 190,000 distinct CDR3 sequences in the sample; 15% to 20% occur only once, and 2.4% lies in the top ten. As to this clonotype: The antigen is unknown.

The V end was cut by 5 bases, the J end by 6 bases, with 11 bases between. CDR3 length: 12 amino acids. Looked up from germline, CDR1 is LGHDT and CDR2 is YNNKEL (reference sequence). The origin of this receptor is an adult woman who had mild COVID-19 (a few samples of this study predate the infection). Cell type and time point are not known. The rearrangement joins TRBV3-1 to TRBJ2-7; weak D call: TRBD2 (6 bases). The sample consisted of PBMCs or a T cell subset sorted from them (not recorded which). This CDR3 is CASSFLGGEQYF. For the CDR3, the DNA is TGTGCCAGCAGCTTCCTGGGGGGCGAGCAGTACTTC.